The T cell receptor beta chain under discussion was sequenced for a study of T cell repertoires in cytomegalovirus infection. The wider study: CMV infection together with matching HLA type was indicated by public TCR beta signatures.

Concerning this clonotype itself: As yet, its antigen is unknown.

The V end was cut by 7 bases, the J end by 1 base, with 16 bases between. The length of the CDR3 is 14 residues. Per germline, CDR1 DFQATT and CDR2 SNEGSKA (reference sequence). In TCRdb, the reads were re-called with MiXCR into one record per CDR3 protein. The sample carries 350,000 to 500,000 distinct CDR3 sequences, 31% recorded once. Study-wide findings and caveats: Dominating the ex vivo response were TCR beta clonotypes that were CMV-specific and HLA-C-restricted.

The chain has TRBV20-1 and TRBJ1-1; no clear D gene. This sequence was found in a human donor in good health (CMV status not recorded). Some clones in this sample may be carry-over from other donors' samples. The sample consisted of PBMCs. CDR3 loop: CSGRTEYPNTEAFF. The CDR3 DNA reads TGCAGTGGCCGGACCGAGTACCCGAACACTGAAGCTTTCTTT.